This is a list of T cell receptor beta chains from one sample in a study of T cell changes during pregnancy in multiple sclerosis. TCRdb's table, derived via immunoSEQ multiplex PCR, lists solely in-frame clones and lacks some. The table records roughly 57,000 clones, about nine tenths of them present only once. Sequencing was performed on CD8+ T cells from peripheral blood mononuclear cells, taken before pregnancy. The receptors stem from a female donor with multiple sclerosis, enrolled in a pregnancy study. The conserved cysteine and the conserved F or W are not part of the CDR3 here. Fields, in order: V gene, CDR3 protein.

TRBV13	ASSLETIHDEQF
TRBV5-4	ASAWTPITGELF
TRBV7-7	ASSLGAAVDNEQF
TRBV7-2	ASSLGAEVHYGYT
TRBV11-1	ASSHGTSGRGGGELF
TRBV9	ASSVTGGDTEAF
TRBV6-6	ASTPGQINQPQH
TRBV27	ASSLSPSGAQETQY
TRBV5-1	ASSWGDRGMEAF
TRBV13	ASSSPTENTEAF
TRBV4-2	ASSPPQGAFDGNTIY
TRBV9	ASSDDSVDTDTQY
TRBV7-3	ASSLNGGSPSYEQY
TRBV13	ASSVGRRQDTEAF
TRBV5-6	ASSGRGPTGQY
TRBV9	ASSVGGTGTDTQY
TRBV6-1	ASSEAPNRLLNYGYT
TRBV9	ASSPQGNYGYT
TRBV23-1	ASSQSGGGLGCEQY
TRBV29-1	SVVRTGEPYEQY
TRBV5-5	ASRSTGEYTEAF
TRBV5-5	ASSFLGGNYGYT
TRBV10-3	ATSGGTGYEKLF
TRBV7-9	ASRAPEYDSYNEQF
TRBV4-3	ASSQVIAGTDTQY
TRBV7-3	ASSPGQGTEAF
TRBV7-8	ASSSPPADTQY
TRBV11-3	ASSSTDRPYEQY
TRBV27	ASRRGTSGYTDTQY
TRBV25-1	ASSEQEHNEQF
TRBV9	ASSTWDRAGPQH
TRBV19	ASIPQGAGANVLT
TRBV7-3	ASSLLAGGTDTQY
TRBV7-3	ASSSAGGRGETQY
TRBV12-5	ASGHLTGANTEAF
TRBV19	ASRTAGPTQETQY